The 2 T cell receptor beta chains presented below share a single source sample, sequenced in a study of shared clonotypes between healthy human individuals. Profiling relied on immunoSEQ multiplex PCR, and the TCRdb table lists in-frame clones only, not all of them. The sample records about 690,000 clones, roughly 91% being singletons. The specimen sequenced was memory CD8+ T cells from PBMCs. Subset meaning: CD45RO+ cells pooled with CCR7-negative TemRA cells. Receptors were obtained from a man aged 18 to 29 in good health. Some clones in this sample may be carry-over from other donors' samples.

V gene TRBV28 combines with J gene TRBJ2-1, with 7 bases matching TRBD2. In germline, CDR1 is MDHEN, CDR2 SYDVKM. Trimming at V came to 3 bases and at J to 3 bases, leaving 5 bases not matched to a gene. The CDR3 has 15 amino acids. In nucleotides, the CDR3 is TGTGCCAGCAGTTTTGGCGGGAGCAACTACAATGAGCAGTTCTTC. This codes for CASSFGGSNYNEQFF.

The CDR3 nucleotides are TGTGCCAGCAGCTTAAATACAGGGTTGATGGCTTTCTTT. Its protein product is CASSLNTGLMAFF. The chain combines TRBV11-2 with TRBJ1-1, with D possibly TRBD1 on 6 matching bases. Germline V gene data show CDR1 as SGHAT and CDR2 as FQNNGV. V gave up 2 bases and J gave up 11 bases, with 15 bases separating them. The CDR3 has 13 residues.